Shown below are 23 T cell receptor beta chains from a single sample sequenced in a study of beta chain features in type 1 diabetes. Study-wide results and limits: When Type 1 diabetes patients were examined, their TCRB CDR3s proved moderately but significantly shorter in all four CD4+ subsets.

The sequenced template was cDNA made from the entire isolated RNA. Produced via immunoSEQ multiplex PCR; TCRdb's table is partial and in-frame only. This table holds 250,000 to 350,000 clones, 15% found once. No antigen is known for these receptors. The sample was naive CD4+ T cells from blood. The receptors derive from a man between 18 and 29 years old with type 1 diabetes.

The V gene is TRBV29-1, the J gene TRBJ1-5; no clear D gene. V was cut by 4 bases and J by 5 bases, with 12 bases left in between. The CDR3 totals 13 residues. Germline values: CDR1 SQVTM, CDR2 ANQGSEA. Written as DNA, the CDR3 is TGCAGCGTTGTGGCAGGTGAATATCAGCCCCAGCATTTT. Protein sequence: CSVVAGEYQPQHF.

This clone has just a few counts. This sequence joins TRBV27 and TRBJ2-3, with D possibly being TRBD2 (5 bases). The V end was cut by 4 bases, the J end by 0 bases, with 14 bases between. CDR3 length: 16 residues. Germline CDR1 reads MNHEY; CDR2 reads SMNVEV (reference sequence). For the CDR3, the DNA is TGTGCCAGCAGTTCACTCCGGGATGCCAGCACAGATACGCAGTATTTT. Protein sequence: CASSSLRDASTDTQYF.

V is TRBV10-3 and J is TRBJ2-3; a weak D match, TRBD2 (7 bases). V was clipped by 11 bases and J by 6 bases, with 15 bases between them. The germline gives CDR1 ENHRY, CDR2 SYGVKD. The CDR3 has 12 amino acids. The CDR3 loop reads CAPPGGGDTQYF. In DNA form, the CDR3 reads TGTGCCCCGCCGGGGGGCGGCGATACGCAGTATTTT.

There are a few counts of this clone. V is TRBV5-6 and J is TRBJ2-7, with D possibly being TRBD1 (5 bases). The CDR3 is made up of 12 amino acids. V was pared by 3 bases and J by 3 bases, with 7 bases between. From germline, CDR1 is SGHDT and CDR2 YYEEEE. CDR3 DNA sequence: TGTGCCAGCAGCTGGGGCCACTACGAGCAGTACTTC. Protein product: CASSWGHYEQYF.

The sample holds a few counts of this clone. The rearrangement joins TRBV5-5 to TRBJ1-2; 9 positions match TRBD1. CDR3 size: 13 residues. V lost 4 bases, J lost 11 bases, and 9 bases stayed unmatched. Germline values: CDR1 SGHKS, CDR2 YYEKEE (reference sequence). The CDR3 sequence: CASSPRTGVWYTF. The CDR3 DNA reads TGTGCCAGCAGCCCACGGACAGGGGTCTGGTACACCTTC.

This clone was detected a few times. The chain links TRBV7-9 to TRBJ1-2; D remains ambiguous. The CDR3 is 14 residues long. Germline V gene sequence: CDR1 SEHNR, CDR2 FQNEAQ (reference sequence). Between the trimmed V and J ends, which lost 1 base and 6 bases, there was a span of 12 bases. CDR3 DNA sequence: TGTGCCAGCAGCTTAGGGGCATTCGCCGATGGCTACACCTTC. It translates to CASSLGAFADGYTF.

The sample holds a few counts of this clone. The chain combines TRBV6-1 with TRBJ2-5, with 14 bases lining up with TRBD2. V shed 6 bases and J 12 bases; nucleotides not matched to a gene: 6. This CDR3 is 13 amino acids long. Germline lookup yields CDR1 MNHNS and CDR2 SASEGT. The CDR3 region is CASSLAGLAGEYF. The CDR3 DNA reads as TGTGCCAGCAGCCTAGCGGGACTAGCGGGGGAGTACTTC.

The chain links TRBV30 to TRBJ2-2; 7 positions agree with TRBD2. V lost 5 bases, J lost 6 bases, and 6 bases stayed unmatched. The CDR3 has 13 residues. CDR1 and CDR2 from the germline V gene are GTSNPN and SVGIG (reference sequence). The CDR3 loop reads CAWAARGAGELFF. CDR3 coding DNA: TGTGCCTGGGCGGCCCGGGGGGCCGGGGAGCTGTTTTTT.

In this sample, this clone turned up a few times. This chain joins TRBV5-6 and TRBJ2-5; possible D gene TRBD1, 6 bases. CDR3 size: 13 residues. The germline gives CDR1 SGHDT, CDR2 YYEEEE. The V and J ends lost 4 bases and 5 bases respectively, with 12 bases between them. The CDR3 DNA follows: TGTGCCAGCAGCCTTACAGGGTCTGAGACCCAGTACTTC. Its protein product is CASSLTGSETQYF. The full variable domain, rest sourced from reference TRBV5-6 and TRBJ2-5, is DAGVTQSPTHLIKTRGQQVTLRCSPKSGHDTVSWYQQALGQGPQFIFQYYEEEERQRGNFPDRFSGHQFPNYSSELNVNALLLGDSALYLCASSLTGSETQYFGPGTRLLVL.

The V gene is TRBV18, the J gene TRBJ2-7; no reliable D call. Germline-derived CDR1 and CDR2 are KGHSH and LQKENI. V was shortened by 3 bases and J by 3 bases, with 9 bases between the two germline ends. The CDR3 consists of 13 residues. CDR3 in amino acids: CASSPGPDYEQYF. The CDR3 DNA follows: TGTGCCAGCTCACCGGGCCCCGACTACGAGCAGTACTTC.

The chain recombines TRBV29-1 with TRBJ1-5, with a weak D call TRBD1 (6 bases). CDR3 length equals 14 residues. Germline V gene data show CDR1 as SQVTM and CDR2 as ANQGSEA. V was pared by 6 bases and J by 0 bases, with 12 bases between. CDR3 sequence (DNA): TGCAGCGTCACTACAGGGACTAGCAATCAGCCCCAGCATTTT. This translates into CSVTTGTSNQPQHF.

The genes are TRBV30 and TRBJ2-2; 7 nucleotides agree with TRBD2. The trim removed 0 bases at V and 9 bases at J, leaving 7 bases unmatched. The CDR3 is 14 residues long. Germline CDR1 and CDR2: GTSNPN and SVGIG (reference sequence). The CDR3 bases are TGTGCCTGGAGTGTGCGGGAGAATTATCGGGAGCTGTTTTTT. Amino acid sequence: CAWSVRENYRELFF.

CDR3 region: CASSSGQGADGELFF. CDR3 bases: TGCGCCAGCAGCTCGGGACAGGGGGCGGACGGGGAGCTGTTTTTT. The chain uses TRBV5-1 and TRBJ2-2; 12 bases agree with TRBD1. The junction had 4 bases not matched to a gene; V was cut back by 3 bases and J by 7 bases. Germline V gene data show CDR1 as SGHRS and CDR2 as YFSETQ. The CDR3 is made up of 15 amino acids. Full variable domain (missing parts from reference TRBV5-1 and TRBJ2-2): KAGVTQTPRYLIKTRGQQVTLSCSPISGHRSVSWYQQTPGQGLQFLFEYFSETQRNKGNFPGRFSGRQFSNSRSEMNVSTLELGDSALYLCASSSGQGADGELFFGEGSRLTVL.

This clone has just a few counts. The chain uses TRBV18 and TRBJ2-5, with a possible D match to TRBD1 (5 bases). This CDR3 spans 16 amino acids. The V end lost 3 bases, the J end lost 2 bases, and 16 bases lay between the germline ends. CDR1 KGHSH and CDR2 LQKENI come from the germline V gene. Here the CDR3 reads CASSPIFSRQQETQYF. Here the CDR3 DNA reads TGTGCCAGCTCACCTATATTTAGCAGACAGCAAGAGACCCAGTACTTC.

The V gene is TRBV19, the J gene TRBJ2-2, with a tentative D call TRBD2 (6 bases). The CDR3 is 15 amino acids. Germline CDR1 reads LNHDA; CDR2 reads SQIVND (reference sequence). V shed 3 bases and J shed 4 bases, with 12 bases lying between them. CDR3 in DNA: TGTGCCAGTAGTATTGGGGCTAGCGTCACCGGGGAGCTGTTTTTT. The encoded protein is CASSIGASVTGELFF. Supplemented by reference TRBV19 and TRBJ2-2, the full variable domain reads DGGITQSPKYLFRKEGQNVTLSCEQNLNHDAMYWYRQDPGQGLRLIYYSQIVNDFQKGDIAEGYSVSREKKESFPLTVTSAQKNPTAFYLCASSIGASVTGELFFGEGSRLTVL.

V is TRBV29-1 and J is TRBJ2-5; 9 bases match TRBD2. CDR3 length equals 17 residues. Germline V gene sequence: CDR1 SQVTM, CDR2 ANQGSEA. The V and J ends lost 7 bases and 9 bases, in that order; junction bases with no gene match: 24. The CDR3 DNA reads TGCAGCGGCTCCCCGGGTCTAGCGGGGACCATTGCCTGGGCCCAGTACTTC. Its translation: CSGSPGLAGTIAWAQYF.

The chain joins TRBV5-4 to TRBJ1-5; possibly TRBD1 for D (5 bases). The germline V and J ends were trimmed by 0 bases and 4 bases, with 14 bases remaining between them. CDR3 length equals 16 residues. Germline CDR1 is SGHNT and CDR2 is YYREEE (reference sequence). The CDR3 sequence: CASSLDGRRGNQPQHF. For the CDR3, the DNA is TGTGCCAGCAGCTTGGACGGCAGGAGGGGAAATCAGCCCCAGCATTTT.

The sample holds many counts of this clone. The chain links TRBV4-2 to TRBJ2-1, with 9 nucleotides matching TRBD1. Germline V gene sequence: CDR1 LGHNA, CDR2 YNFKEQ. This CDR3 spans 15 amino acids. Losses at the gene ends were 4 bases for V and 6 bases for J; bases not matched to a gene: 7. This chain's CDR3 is CASSRAGQGLNEQFF. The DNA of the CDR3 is TGTGCCAGCAGCCGAGCGGGACAGGGACTCAATGAGCAGTTCTTC.

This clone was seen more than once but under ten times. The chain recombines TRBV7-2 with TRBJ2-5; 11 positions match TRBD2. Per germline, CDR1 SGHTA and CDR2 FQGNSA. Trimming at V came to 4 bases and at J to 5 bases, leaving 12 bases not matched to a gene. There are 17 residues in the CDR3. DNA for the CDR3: TGTGCCAGCAGCTCGACCTTTAGCGGGGGGGCCCGGGAGACCCAGTACTTC. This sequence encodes CASSSTFSGGARETQYF.

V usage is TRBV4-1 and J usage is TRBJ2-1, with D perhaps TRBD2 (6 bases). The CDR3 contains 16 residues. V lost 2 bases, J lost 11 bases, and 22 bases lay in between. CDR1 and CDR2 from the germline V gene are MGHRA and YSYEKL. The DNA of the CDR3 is TGCGCCAGCAGCCAACTGGCGGGGCTAGTTAAATCGCAGCAGTTCTTC. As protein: CASSQLAGLVKSQQFF.

The CDR3 here is CASSQDYASGRNNEQFF. The CDR3 DNA sequence: TGTGCCAGCAGCCAAGATTATGCGAGCGGGAGGAATAATGAGCAGTTCTTC. The chain couples TRBV4-2 to TRBJ2-1, with 9 bases fitting TRBD2. CDR3 length: 17 residues. V was pared by 0 bases and J by 7 bases, with 10 bases of the junction left unmatched. Germline V CDR1 and CDR2: LGHNA, YNFKEQ.

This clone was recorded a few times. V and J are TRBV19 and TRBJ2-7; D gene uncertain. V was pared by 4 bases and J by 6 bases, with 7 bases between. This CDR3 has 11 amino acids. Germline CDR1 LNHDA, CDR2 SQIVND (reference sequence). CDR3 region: CASSNGREQYF. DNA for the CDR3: TGTGCCAGTAGTAACGGTCGCGAGCAGTACTTC.

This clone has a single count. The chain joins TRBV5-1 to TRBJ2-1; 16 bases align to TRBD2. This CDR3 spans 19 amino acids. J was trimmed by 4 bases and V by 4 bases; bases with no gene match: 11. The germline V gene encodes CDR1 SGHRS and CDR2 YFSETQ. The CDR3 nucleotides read TGCGCCAGCAGCCCAGAGGGACTAGCGGGAGGGCGCAAATACAATGAGCAGTTCTTC. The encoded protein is CASSPEGLAGGRKYNEQFF.